Reported below is one TCR beta chain. Sequencing used immunoSEQ multiplex PCR; TCRdb keeps in-frame clones, though not all of them. The top ten hold roughly an eighth of the sample, which has approximately 150,000 clones, roughly nine tenths seen once. These data are taken from a study of blood T cell repertoires in COVID-19. The V gene's germline CDR1 is MNHEY and CDR2 SVGEGT. This CDR3 comprises 15 residues. V dropped 4 bases and J dropped 0 bases, with 10 bases sitting between them. This clonotype was sampled from a man between 18 and 35 years old with COVID-19, enrolled during active disease. The chain is built from TRBV6-2 or TRBV6-3 and TRBJ1-5; a possible D gene is TRBD1 (5 bases). The sequencing input was peripheral blood. In nucleotides, the CDR3 is TGTGCCAGCAGTTTACAGGCCCCTAGCAATCAGCCCCAGCATTTT. Translated, it gives CASSLQAPSNQPQHF.